What follows are 15 T cell receptor beta chains derived from one specimen sequenced in a study of T cell repertoires in cytomegalovirus infection. No cognate antigen is known for these TCRs. One entry per CDR3 protein results from TCRdb running MiXCR on the reads. The data hold around 770,000 distinct CDR3 sequences, with about 27% observed a single time. Sequences were derived from cultured CD8+ T cells from PBMCs, sampled from culture after CMV antigen stimulation. Every receptor here comes from a human donor in good health (CMV status not recorded). Some clones in this sample may be carry-over from other donors' samples.

CDR3 sequence: CASSLDGGLYEQYV. The CDR3 bases are TGTGCCAGCAGCTTAGATGGAGGGCTTTACGAGCAGTACGTC. The chain combines TRBV11-3 with TRBJ2-7; perhaps TRBD2 as D (6 bases). This CDR3 is 14 amino acids long. V lost 0 bases to trimming and J lost 4 bases, with 10 bases between them. Germline CDR1 reads SGHNT; CDR2 reads YENEEA.

This clonotype was seen a handful of times. The V call is TRBV25-1, the J call TRBJ1-1; unclear D gene. The CDR3 length is 11 residues. The V end lost 2 bases, the J end lost 8 bases, and 6 bases lay between the germline ends. Germline CDR1 is MGHDK and CDR2 is SYGVNS. This chain's CDR3 is CASSERFEAFF. The CDR3 DNA reads as TGTGCCAGCAGTGAAAGGTTCGAAGCTTTCTTT.

In this sample, this clonotype turned up a few times. This chain uses TRBV6-5 with TRBJ2-6, with a weak D call TRBD2 (7 bases). This CDR3 has 15 amino acids. Per the germline V gene, CDR1 is MNHEY and CDR2 is SVGAGI. The V end lost 7 bases, the J end lost 1 base, and 11 bases lay between the germline ends. CDR3 loop: CASTRGGSGANVLTF. CDR3 coding DNA: TGTGCCAGCACCAGGGGAGGGTCTGGGGCCAACGTCCTGACTTTC.

The J gene is TRBJ2-7, the V gene TRBV5-6; no definite D call. Trimming removed 5 bases at V and 1 base at J, with 10 bases between. The CDR3 extends over 13 amino acids. Germline V gives CDR1 SGHDT, CDR2 YYEEEE. The CDR3 DNA reads as TGTGCCAGCAGGACTTTTCATTCCTACGAGCAGTACGTC. Translating it yields CASRTFHSYEQYV.

This chain connects TRBV15 to TRBJ2-3; no reliable D call. This CDR3 comprises 14 residues. V lost 3 bases and J 1 base, leaving 8 bases between the germline ends. Germline V gives CDR1 LNHNV, CDR2 YYDKDF (reference sequence). CDR3 sequence: CATSRRQGTDTQYF. In DNA form, the CDR3 reads TGTGCCACCAGCAGGAGGCAGGGCACAGATACGCAGTATTTT.

This clonotype was counted many times. J is TRBJ2-2 and V is TRBV10-3; 8 positions agree with TRBD1. Losses at the gene ends were 4 bases for V and 0 bases for J; bases not matched to a gene: 13. The CDR3 is made up of 19 amino acids. Germline V gives CDR1 ENHRY, CDR2 SYGVKD. The DNA of the CDR3 is TGTGCCATCAGTGGTACCGGGACAGGAAAATGGGCGAACACCGGGGAGCTGTTTTTT. Translation: CAISGTGTGKWANTGELFF.

This clonotype was found a few times. This chain connects TRBV9 to TRBJ2-1; a weak D match, TRBD1 (5 bases). Trimming pared 0 bases from V and 4 bases from J, leaving 23 bases between. The CDR3 runs 19 residues. Germline CDR1 and CDR2: SGDLS and YYNGEE. The CDR3 nucleotides read TGTGCCAGCAGCGTAGCCGGATACTCGGACATCATGGGATACAATGAGCAGTTCTTC. Translated, it gives CASSVAGYSDIMGYNEQFF.

The table lists this clonotype with many counts. This rearrangement joins TRBV7-6 to TRBJ1-1; D perhaps matches TRBD1 (6 bases). Trimming shortened V by 0 bases and J by 1 base, and 15 bases separated the two germline ends. This CDR3 spans 17 amino acids. The germline V gene has CDR1 SGHVS and CDR2 FNYEAQ. The CDR3 region has the DNA TGTGCCAGCAGCTTAGCCTTGAAAGGGGGGGGGAACACTGAAGCTTTCTTT. Translated: CASSLALKGGGNTEAFF.

The chain carries TRBV27 and TRBJ1-1; D might be TRBD1 (5 bases). Germline lookup yields CDR1 MNHEY and CDR2 SMNVEV (reference sequence). CDR3 length: 13 amino acids. The V end was cut by 5 bases, the J end by 7 bases, with 14 bases between. CDR3 in DNA: TGTGCCAGCAGTCCCACGACAGCGGTTGAAGCTTTCTTT. Translating gives CASSPTTAVEAFF.

V usage is TRBV2 and J usage is TRBJ1-3; D not certain. Germline V gene data show CDR1 as SNHLY and CDR2 as FYNNEI. CDR3 length: 14 residues. V was pared by 10 bases and J by 0 bases, with 13 bases between. The CDR3 region is CATEGSNSGNTIYF. CDR3 DNA: TGTGCCACCGAAGGATCCAACTCTGGAAACACCATATATTTT. The variable domain in full, with the rest retrieved from reference TRBV2 and TRBJ1-3, is EPEVTQTPSHQVTQMGQEVILRCVPISNHLYFYWYRQILGQKVEFLVSFYNNEISEKSEIFDDQFSVERPDGSNFTLKIRSTKLEDSAMYFCATEGSNSGNTIYFGEGSWLTVV.

V is TRBV11-2 and J is TRBJ2-2; D call uncertain. V was trimmed by 3 bases and J by 7 bases, leaving 9 bases between them. The CDR3 sequence is 13 residues long. Germline V gene lookup returns CDR1 SGHAT and CDR2 FQNNGV. CDR3 residues: CASSFRDNGELFF. CDR3 bases: TGTGCCAGCAGCTTTAGAGATAACGGGGAGCTGTTTTTT.

This rearrangement joins TRBV7-9 to TRBJ1-2, with 8 bases aligning to TRBD1. Germline V gene lookup returns CDR1 SEHNR and CDR2 FQNEAQ (reference sequence). V lost 6 bases and J lost 2; bases outside the gene matches: 8. This CDR3 spans 15 amino acids. CDR3 DNA: TGTGCCAGCAGACCAGTGACAGGGGCGAACTATGGCTACACCTTC. This codes for CASRPVTGANYGYTF.

The chain employs TRBV4-3 and TRBJ2-3; 7 bases map to TRBD2. The CDR3 contains 18 residues. Per germline, CDR1 LGHNA and CDR2 YSLEER. Losses at the gene ends were 0 bases for V and 2 bases for J; bases not matched to a gene: 11. The CDR3 here is CASSQDGGRAGATDTQYF. The DNA for the CDR3 is TGCGCCAGCAGCCAAGATGGTGGAAGGGCGGGAGCCACAGATACGCAGTATTTT.

This clonotype was seen more than once but under ten times. The CDR3 region has the DNA TGTGCCAGCAGCGCGGGGGCCGGGAAGACCCAGTACTTC. Amino acids: CASSAGAGKTQYF. The chain is built from TRBV9 and TRBJ2-5; D is perhaps TRBD1 or TRBD2 (6 bases each). Germline CDR1 is SGDLS and CDR2 is YYNGEE. CDR3 length: 13 residues. Trimming stripped 3 bases from V and 6 bases from J, with 12 bases between.

CDR3 amino acids: CASSDGQNYQPQHF. In DNA, the CDR3 is TGTGCCAGCAGTGACGGACAAAACTATCAGCCCCAGCATTTT. This chain joins TRBV12-3 or TRBV12-4 and TRBJ1-5, with a tentative D call TRBD1 (5 bases). The CDR3 loop spans 14 amino acids. Trimming took off 5 bases at V and 5 bases at J, with 13 bases between the two ends.